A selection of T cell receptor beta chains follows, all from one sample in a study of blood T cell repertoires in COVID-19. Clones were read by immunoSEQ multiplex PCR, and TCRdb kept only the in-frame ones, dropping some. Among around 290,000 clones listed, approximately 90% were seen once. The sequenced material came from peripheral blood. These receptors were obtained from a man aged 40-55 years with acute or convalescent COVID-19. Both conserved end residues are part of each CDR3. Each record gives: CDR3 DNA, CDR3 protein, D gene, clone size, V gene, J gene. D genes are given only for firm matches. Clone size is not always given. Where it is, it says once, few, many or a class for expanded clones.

TGCGCCAGCAGCGCTGGGGCAGGGGGCGATTCCTACGAGCAGTACTTC	CASSAGAGGDSYEQYF	TRBD1	.	TRBV5-1	TRBJ2-7
TGCGCCAGCAGCTTGGGGGGCAGTTCGGGCTATGGCTACACCTTC	CASSLGGSSGYGYTF	.	.	TRBV5-1	TRBJ1-2
TGTGCTAGTGGTCTTCGGACTAGCGGGGGGCGGGCAGATACGCAGTATTTT	CASGLRTSGGRADTQYF	TRBD2	.	TRBV12-5	TRBJ2-3
TGTGCCAGCAGCCAAGATCTCCGAGGGAAACTGTTTTTT	CASSQDLRGKLFF	.	.	TRBV14	TRBJ1-4
TGTGCCAGCAGCCCGGGGGGAGATACGCAGTATTTT	CASSPGGDTQYF	TRBD2	.	TRBV5-6	TRBJ2-3
TGTGCCACCAGTGACCTAAATGAGCAGTTCTTC	CATSDLNEQFF	.	.	TRBV24-1	TRBJ2-1
TGTGCCAGCAGTTTAATAGGGGACGAGCAGTACTTC	CASSLIGDEQYF	.	.	TRBV27	TRBJ2-7
TGCGCCAGCAGCCTTAAGGCTCCGGGACAGGGGGCGAAGGGCTACACCTTC	CASSLKAPGQGAKGYTF	TRBD1	.	TRBV4-1	TRBJ1-2
TGTGCCAGCAGCTTAACGAGGGAAAAACTGTTTTTT	CASSLTREKLFF	.	few	TRBV11-2	TRBJ1-4
TGTGCCAGCAGCTTTTTATCGATTTGGGACTTAGCCAAAAACATTCAGTACTTC	CASSFLSIWDLAKNIQYF	.	.	TRBV7-8	TRBJ2-4
TGTGCCAGCAGGAGAAACAGGGTTACTGAAGCTTTCTTT	CASRRNRVTEAFF	.	.	TRBV6-4	TRBJ1-1
TGTGCCAGCAGCCCTCCTGGGGCCAACGTCCTGACTTTC	CASSPPGANVLTF	.	.	TRBV3-1/TRBV3-2	TRBJ2-6
TGTGCCAGCAGCGGGGGGTGGTCCCGTAGATCTGAGCAGTACTTC	CASSGGWSRRSEQYF	.	.	TRBV7-8	TRBJ2-7
TGTGCCTCAGGGGCTGGCGGGGAGCTGTTTTTT	CASGAGGELFF	.	.	TRBV2	TRBJ2-2
TGTGCCAGCAGTCCCTACTTGGATCAGCCCCAGCATTTT	CASSPYLDQPQHF	.	.	TRBV12-3/TRBV12-4	TRBJ1-5
TGCAGCGTCGGACAGGGGGCGAATCAGCCCCAGCATTTT	CSVGQGANQPQHF	TRBD1	.	TRBV29-1	TRBJ1-5
TGTGCCAGCAGGATTTTTGACAGGGATTCACCCCTCCACTTT	CASRIFDRDSPLHF	TRBD1	.	TRBV2	TRBJ1-6
TGCGCCAGCAGCCCTGGACTAGCGGGGGGGCAGGGCATTCAGTACTTC	CASSPGLAGGQGIQYF	TRBD2	once	TRBV5-1	TRBJ2-4
TGTGCCAGCAGCCCTCGACTAGCGGGTTCCTACGAGCAGTACTTC	CASSPRLAGSYEQYF	TRBD2	few	TRBV11-2	TRBJ2-7
TGTGCCAGCAGCTTTCTTACGGAGCGGGGCTACACCTTC	CASSFLTERGYTF	.	.	TRBV3-1/TRBV3-2	TRBJ1-2
TGTGCCAGCAGCCCAACCGGGGACAGGGATCAGCCCCAGCATTTT	CASSPTGDRDQPQHF	TRBD1	.	TRBV11-2	TRBJ1-5
TGTGCCAGCTCACCCGGGACAGATACTGGAAACACCATATATTTT	CASSPGTDTGNTIYF	TRBD1	.	TRBV18	TRBJ1-3
TGTGCCTGGAGTCAGGATTCGGTGCAGCCCCAGCATTTT	CAWSQDSVQPQHF	.	.	TRBV30	TRBJ1-5
TGTGCCAGCAGTGTAGCGGGGGGGCTTTATACGCAGTATTTT	CASSVAGGLYTQYF	TRBD2	.	TRBV6-1	TRBJ2-3
TGTGCCAGCACCGAGGGCCCATCCTATGGCTACACCTTC	CASTEGPSYGYTF	.	.	TRBV2	TRBJ1-2
TGTGCCAGCAGCGTTGACAGTTATGGCTACACCTTC	CASSVDSYGYTF	.	once	TRBV9	TRBJ1-2